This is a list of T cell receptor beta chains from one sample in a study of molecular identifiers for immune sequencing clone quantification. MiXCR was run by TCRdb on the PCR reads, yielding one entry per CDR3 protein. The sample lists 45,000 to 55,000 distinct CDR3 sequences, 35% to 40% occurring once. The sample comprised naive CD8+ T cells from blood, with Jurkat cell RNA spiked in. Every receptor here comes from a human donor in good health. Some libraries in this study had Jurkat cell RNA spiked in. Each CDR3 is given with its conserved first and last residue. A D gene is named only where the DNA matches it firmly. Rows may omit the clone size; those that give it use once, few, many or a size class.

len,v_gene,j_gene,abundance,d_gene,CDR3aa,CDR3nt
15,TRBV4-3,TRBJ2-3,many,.,CASSQEGSAGDTQYF,TGCGCCAGCAGCCAAGAGGGCTCGGCGGGGGATACGCAGTATTTT
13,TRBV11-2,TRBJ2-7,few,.,CASSFGPSYEQYF,TGTGCCAGCAGCTTCGGACCGAGCTACGAGCAGTACTTC
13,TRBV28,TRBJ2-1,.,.,CASTEGPYNEQFF,TGTGCCAGCACCGAGGGGCCCTACAATGAGCAGTTCTTC
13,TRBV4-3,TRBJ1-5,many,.,CASSQDVMQPQHF,TGCGCCAGCAGCCAAGATGTGATGCAGCCCCAGCATTTT
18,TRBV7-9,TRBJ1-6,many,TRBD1,CASSSKGGQGLYNSPLHF,TGTGCCAGCAGCTCAAAAGGGGGACAGGGCTTATATAATTCACCCCTCCACTTT
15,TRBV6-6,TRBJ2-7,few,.,CASSYSPQTSYEQYF,TGTGCCAGCAGTTACAGCCCCCAAACCTCCTACGAGCAGTACTTC
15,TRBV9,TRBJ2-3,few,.,CASSLGDSSTDTQYF,TGTGCCAGCTCCCTCGGGGACTCGAGCACAGATACGCAGTATTTT
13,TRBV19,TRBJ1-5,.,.,CASTVNSNQPQHF,TGTGCCTCCACAGTGAATAGCAATCAGCCCCAGCATTTT
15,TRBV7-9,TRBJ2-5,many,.,CASSRNKGPQETQYF,TGTGCCAGCAGCCGGAACAAGGGGCCCCAAGAGACCCAGTACTTC
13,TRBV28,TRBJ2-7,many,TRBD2,CARRLAGPWEQYF,TGTGCCAGAAGACTAGCGGGGCCCTGGGAGCAGTACTTC
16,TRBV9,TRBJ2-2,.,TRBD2,CASSGTSGSGSGELFF,TGTGCCAGCAGCGGTACTAGCGGGAGTGGGTCCGGGGAGCTGTTTTTT
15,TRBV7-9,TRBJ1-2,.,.,CASSLNLADPDGYTF,TGTGCCAGCAGCTTAAATTTAGCGGATCCTGATGGCTACACCTTC
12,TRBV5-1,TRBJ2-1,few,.,CASSLELDEQFF,TGCGCCAGCAGCTTGGAGCTAGATGAGCAGTTCTTC
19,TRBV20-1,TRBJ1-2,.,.,CSAREDTLRFRGENYGYTF,TGCAGTGCTAGAGAAGATACCCTCCGGTTCAGGGGTGAAAACTATGGCTACACCTTC
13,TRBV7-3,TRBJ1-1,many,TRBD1,CASSEYQTGPAFF,TGTGCCAGCAGCGAGTACCAGACAGGGCCGGCTTTCTTT
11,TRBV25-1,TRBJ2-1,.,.,CASRAGQAEFF,TGTGCCAGCAGAGCCGGCCAGGCGGAGTTCTTC
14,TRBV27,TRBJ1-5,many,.,CASSLAGSNQPQHF,TGTGCCAGCAGTTTAGCTGGGTCCAATCAGCCCCAGCATTTT
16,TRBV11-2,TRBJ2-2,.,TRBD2,CASSIIAGGPTGELFF,TGTGCCAGCAGCATAATCGCGGGAGGGCCAACCGGGGAGCTGTTTTTT
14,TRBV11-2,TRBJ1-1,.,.,CASSYGAGNTEAFF,TGTGCCAGCAGCTATGGGGCAGGCAACACTGAAGCTTTCTTT
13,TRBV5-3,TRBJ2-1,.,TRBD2,CATLAGDADEQFF,TGTGCCACACTAGCGGGAGACGCCGATGAGCAGTTCTTC
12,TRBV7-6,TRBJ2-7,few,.,CASSSRTAGETF,TGTGCCAGCAGCTCGCGGACAGCCGGGGAAACCTTC
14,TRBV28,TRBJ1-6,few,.,CASRSGVYNSPLHF,TGTGCCAGCAGATCAGGGGTCTATAATTCACCCCTCCACTTT
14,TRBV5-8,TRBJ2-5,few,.,CASSLWLGAETQYF,TGTGCCAGCAGCCTTTGGCTGGGCGCGGAGACCCAGTACTTC
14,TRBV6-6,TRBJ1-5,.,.,CASSKARGDQPQHF,TGTGCCAGCAGCAAGGCCAGGGGAGATCAGCCCCAGCATTTT
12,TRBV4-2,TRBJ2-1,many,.,CASSQDIDEQFF,TGTGCCAGCAGCCAAGATATAGATGAGCAGTTCTTC
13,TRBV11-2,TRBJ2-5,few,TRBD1,CASSPGQGETQYF,TGTGCCAGCAGCCCGGGACAGGGCGAGACCCAGTACTTC
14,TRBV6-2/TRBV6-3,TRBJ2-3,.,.,CASWTGESTDTQYF,TGTGCCAGCTGGACGGGAGAAAGCACAGATACGCAGTATTTT
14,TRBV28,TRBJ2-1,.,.,CASSRATEGTEQFF,TGTGCCAGCTCCCGGGCGACCGAGGGGACTGAGCAGTTCTTC
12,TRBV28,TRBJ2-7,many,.,CASSLSGFEQYF,TGTGCCAGCAGTTTATCCGGATTCGAGCAGTACTTC
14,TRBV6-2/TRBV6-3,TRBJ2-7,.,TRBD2,CASSYSGVSYEQYF,TGTGCCAGCAGTTATAGCGGGGTATCCTACGAGCAGTACTTC
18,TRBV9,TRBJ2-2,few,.,CASSVKVSGLANTGELFF,TGTGCCAGCAGCGTAAAGGTCAGCGGGCTCGCGAACACCGGGGAGCTGTTTTTT
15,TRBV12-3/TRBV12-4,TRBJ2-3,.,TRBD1,CASTLRQGATDTQYF,TGTGCCAGCACCCTACGACAGGGGGCCACAGATACGCAGTATTTT
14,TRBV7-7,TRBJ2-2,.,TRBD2,CASSLAGGAGELFF,TGCGCTAGCAGCTTAGCGGGAGGAGCCGGGGAGCTGTTTTTT
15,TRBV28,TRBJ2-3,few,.,CASSPAREDTDTQYF,TGTGCCAGCAGCCCTGCGAGGGAGGACACAGATACGCAGTATTTT
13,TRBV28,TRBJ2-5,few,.,CASTSPRGETQYF,TGTGCCAGCACTTCCCCTAGAGGGGAGACCCAGTACTTC
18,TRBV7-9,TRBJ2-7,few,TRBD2,CASSLVVLAGGPGVEQYF,TGTGCCAGCAGCCTAGTTGTCCTAGCGGGAGGGCCCGGAGTCGAGCAGTACTTC
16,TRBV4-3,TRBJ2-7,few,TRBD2,CASSQVRGGGRYEQYF,TGCGCCAGCAGCCAGGTTCGGGGCGGGGGAAGATACGAGCAGTACTTC
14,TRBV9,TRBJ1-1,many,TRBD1,CASSVLGGGTEAFF,TGTGCCAGCAGCGTATTAGGGGGCGGAACTGAAGCTTTCTTT
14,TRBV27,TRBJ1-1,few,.,CASSLQGWYTEAFF,TGTGCCAGCAGTTTGCAGGGATGGTACACTGAAGCTTTCTTT
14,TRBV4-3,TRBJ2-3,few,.,CASSRGSRADTQYF,TGCGCCAGCAGCCGGGGGTCTCGAGCAGATACGCAGTATTTT
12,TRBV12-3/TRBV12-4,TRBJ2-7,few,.,CASSFRSYEQYF,TGTGCCAGCAGTTTTCGCAGCTACGAGCAGTACTTC
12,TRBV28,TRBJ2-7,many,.,CASSSQRVEQYF,TGTGCCAGCAGTAGCCAGCGGGTCGAGCAGTACTTC
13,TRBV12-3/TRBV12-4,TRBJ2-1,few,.,CASSLNREYEQFF,TGTGCCAGCAGTTTGAACAGGGAGTATGAGCAGTTCTTC
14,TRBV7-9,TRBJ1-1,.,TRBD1,CASSLSRGLTDAFF,TGTGCCAGCAGCTTAAGCAGGGGGCTCACTGACGCTTTCTTT
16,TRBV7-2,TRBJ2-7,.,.,CASSFAGTDLSYEQYF,TGTGCCAGCAGTTTTGCCGGGACGGATCTCTCCTACGAGCAGTACTTC
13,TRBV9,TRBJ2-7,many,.,CASSEEGSYEQYF,TGTGCCAGCAGCGAGGAGGGTTCCTACGAGCAGTACTTC
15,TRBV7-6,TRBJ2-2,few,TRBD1,CASGSRQGYTGELFF,TGTGCCAGCGGATCCCGACAGGGCTACACCGGGGAGCTGTTTTTT
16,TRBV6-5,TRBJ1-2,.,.,CASSYSTGREVYGYTF,TGTGCCAGCAGTTACTCGACCGGACGAGAAGTCTATGGCTACACCTTC
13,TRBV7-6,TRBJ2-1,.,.,CASSPSHYNEQFF,TGTGCCAGCAGCCCAAGTCATTACAATGAGCAGTTCTTC
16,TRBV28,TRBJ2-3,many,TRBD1,CASSKTGGGFTDTQYF,TGTGCCAGCAGTAAGACAGGGGGTGGTTTTACAGATACGCAGTATTTT
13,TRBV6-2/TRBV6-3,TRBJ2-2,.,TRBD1,CASRDRGDGELFF,TGTGCCAGCAGAGACAGGGGAGACGGGGAGCTGTTTTTT
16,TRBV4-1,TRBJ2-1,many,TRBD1,CASSLTFGLRGYEQFF,TGCGCCAGCAGCCTTACGTTTGGGCTCAGGGGGTATGAGCAGTTCTTC
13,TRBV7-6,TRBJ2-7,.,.,CASSHVGGDEQYF,TGTGCCAGCAGCCACGTCGGCGGGGACGAGCAGTACTTC
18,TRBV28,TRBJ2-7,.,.,CASSFAPTGAISSYEQYF,TGTGCCAGCAGTTTCGCCCCAACGGGGGCAATCAGCTCCTACGAGCAGTACTTC
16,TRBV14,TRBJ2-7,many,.,CASSPVDFPHYYEQYF,TGTGCCAGCAGCCCGGTTGACTTCCCGCACTACTACGAGCAGTACTTC